Detailed here is one T cell receptor (beta chain). The sample comes from a study of blood T cell repertoires in COVID-19. Assay: immunoSEQ multiplex PCR; the TCRdb copy retains only in-frame clones and omits some. The sample lists tens of thousands of clones, over 55% seen once, with around 4.9% in the top ten. This TCR derives from a woman aged 65 to 85 with COVID-19, enrolled during active disease. Source material: peripheral blood.

In DNA, the CDR3 is TGTGCCAGCAGCCCCCCTGGGGAGACCGGGGAGCTGTTTTTT. Translating gives CASSPPGETGELFF. The rearrangement joins TRBV7-9 to TRBJ2-2; D may be TRBD2 (5 bases). V shed 5 bases and J shed 5 bases, with 12 bases lying between them. CDR1 is SEHNR, CDR2 FQNEAQ, per germline (reference sequence). The CDR3 is 14 residues long.